Below are 13 T cell receptor beta chains sequenced from a single sample in a study of T cell repertoires in cytomegalovirus infection. TCRdb analysed the reads with MiXCR anew, one entry per CDR3 protein. The sample holds about 700,000 distinct CDR3 sequences, roughly 33% seen once. Their target antigens are unknown. The sample was cultured PBMCs, taken from culture after CMV antigen stimulation. Receptors were obtained from a human donor in good health (CMV status not recorded). Some clones in this sample may be carry-over from other donors' samples.

The gene calls are TRBV12-3 or TRBV12-4 and TRBJ2-3; 7 nucleotides line up with TRBD2. The junction had 7 bases not matched to a gene; V was cut back by 5 bases and J by 2 bases. The CDR3 loop spans 15 amino acids. The CDR3 DNA sequence: TGTGCCAGCAGTCGGGGGGTCCCGTTCACAGATACGCAGTATTTT. This gives the protein CASSRGVPFTDTQYF.

This clonotype has only a few counts. The chain employs TRBV7-8 and TRBJ2-2, with D possibly being TRBD1 (7 bases). Trimming stripped 7 bases from V and 2 bases from J, with 17 bases between. The CDR3 contains 16 residues. Germline V CDR1 and CDR2: SGHVS, FQNEAQ. The CDR3 protein is CASIGGQRLNTGELFF. The CDR3 DNA reads TGTGCCAGCATCGGGGGACAGAGACTTAACACCGGGGAGCTGTTTTTT.

This clonotype was seen at least ten times. The chain employs TRBV12-3 or TRBV12-4 and TRBJ1-4; D is possibly TRBD1 (6 bases). V lost 1 base and J lost 3, with 9 bases in between. The CDR3 contains 15 residues. The CDR3 is CASSLGGGPNEKLFF. The DNA for the CDR3 is TGTGCCAGCAGTTTAGGCGGGGGGCCTAATGAAAAACTGTTTTTT.

In its sample, this clonotype was seen many times. The V and J genes are TRBV7-2 and TRBJ1-6; 7 nucleotides align to TRBD1. This CDR3 is 15 amino acids long. The junction had 2 bases not matched to a gene; V was cut back by 1 base and J by 5 bases. Germline V gene sequence: CDR1 SGHTA, CDR2 FQGNSA. CDR3 amino acids: CASSLEGGDNSPLHF. In DNA form, the CDR3 reads TGTGCCAGCAGCTTAGAAGGGGGCGATAATTCACCCCTCCACTTT.

The chain links TRBV12-3 or TRBV12-4 to TRBJ2-1, with D possibly TRBD2 on 5 matching bases. Trimming pared 2 bases from V and 6 bases from J, leaving 8 bases between. This CDR3 spans 13 amino acids. The CDR3 nucleotides read TGTGCCAGCAGTTTATTTAGCGCCAATGAGCAGTTCTTC. Protein sequence: CASSLFSANEQFF.

The chain carries TRBV27 and TRBJ2-2; weak D call: TRBD1 (5 bases). Germline V CDR1 and CDR2: MNHEY, SMNVEV (reference sequence). This CDR3 has 16 residues. V dropped 3 bases and J dropped 4 bases, with 15 bases sitting between them. In DNA form, the CDR3 reads TGTGCCAGCAGTTTTGGGGCAACCACCCGCACCGGGGAGCTGTTTTTT. As protein: CASSFGATTRTGELFF.

This clonotype showed up just a few times. This chain links TRBV6-6 with TRBJ2-7; 8 nucleotides line up with TRBD2. The germline gives CDR1 MNHNY, CDR2 SVGAGI (reference sequence). The junction had 3 bases not matched to a gene; V was cut back by 2 bases and J by 0 bases. This CDR3 contains 15 residues. The chain's CDR3 is CASSYRGGASYEQYF. DNA of the CDR3: TGTGCCAGCAGTTACCGGGGGGGGGCCTCCTACGAGCAGTACTTC.

The chain employs TRBV2 and TRBJ2-1; 8 positions match TRBD1. The CDR3 runs 15 residues. With V trimmed by 4 bases and J by 7 bases, 9 bases remained unmatched. The germline gives CDR1 SNHLY, CDR2 FYNNEI. CDR3 amino acids: CASSVDREARNEQFF. The CDR3 nucleotides read TGTGCCAGCAGTGTGGACAGGGAAGCTCGGAATGAGCAGTTCTTC.

The chain carries TRBV4-1 and TRBJ1-6; D unclear. This CDR3 contains 17 residues. Trimming took off 0 bases at V and 9 bases at J, with 18 bases between the two ends. The germline V gene encodes CDR1 MGHRA and CDR2 YSYEKL. In nucleotides, the CDR3 is TGCGCCAGCAGCCAAGATAATGCGGTTTCGGGGAGTTCACCCCTCCACTTT. The encoded protein is CASSQDNAVSGSSPLHF.

This clonotype was seen only a few times. This chain joins TRBV19 and TRBJ1-1; D call uncertain. Trimming shortened V by 2 bases and J by 11 bases, and 15 bases separated the two germline ends. CDR3 size: 13 residues. Germline CDR1 is LNHDA and CDR2 is SQIVND (reference sequence). CDR3 DNA: TGTGCCAGTAGTATATTGTTGGCCCCCGCGGCTTTCTTT. Translating it yields CASSILLAPAAFF.

The chain carries TRBV20-1 and TRBJ1-2; weak D call: TRBD1 (6 bases). This CDR3 comprises 13 residues. Trimming pared 6 bases from V and 3 bases from J, leaving 14 bases between. Per germline, CDR1 DFQATT and CDR2 SNEGSKA (reference sequence). Here the CDR3 DNA reads TGCAGTGCGCGACCGGCAGGGGACTATGGCTACACCTTC. As protein: CSARPAGDYGYTF.

This clonotype was seen a handful of times. The chain is built from TRBV12-3 or TRBV12-4 and TRBJ2-5; 7 bases are shared with TRBD2. The CDR3 runs 14 residues. Trimming cost V 4 bases and J 5 bases; bases outside gene matches: 7. CDR3 region: CASSSAGAAETQYF. The CDR3 nucleotides are TGTGCCAGCAGTTCCGCGGGAGCGGCTGAGACCCAGTACTTC.

The rearrangement links TRBV12-3 or TRBV12-4 to TRBJ1-1; 7 nucleotides line up with TRBD1. The V segment lost 3 bases and the J segment 4 bases; nucleotides outside the gene matches: 5. The CDR3 is made up of 14 amino acids. CDR3 sequence (DNA): TGTGCCAGCAGTTTCCCAGGGGGGGGCACTGAAGCTTTCTTT. This translates into CASSFPGGGTEAFF.